Ten or more counts support the clone carrying this T cell receptor beta chain. Its target is unknown. From the 5' RACE reads, TCRdb called clonotypes with MiXCR, one entry per CDR3 protein. This table holds around 66,000 distinct CDR3 sequences, around 5.2% found once. Germline CDR1 is DFQATT and CDR2 is SNEGSKA (reference sequence). There are 16 residues in the CDR3. V gave up 3 bases and J gave up 1 base; unmatched junction bases: 9. The record originates from a study of neurological immune-mediated disorders. Overall study results and limits: Subjects shared no identical expanded-clone CDR3 amino acid sequences, suggesting private TCR-beta repertoires in all groups. Association with the multiple sclerosis repertoire cluster was not found for any clinical or MRI feature.

The gene calls are TRBV20-1 and TRBJ2-5, with 9 bases that match TRBD2. The origin of this receptor is a woman younger than 45 with multiple sclerosis. The specimen sequenced was PBMCs. CDR3 residues: CSARRPRAGGQETQYF. The CDR3 bases are TGCAGTGCTAGGCGGCCCCGAGCGGGGGGCCAAGAGACCCAGTACTTC.